Detailed here is one TCR beta chain. The data originate from a study of blood T cell repertoires in COVID-19. Across the whole study: Samples taken during acute and convalescent COVID-19 were collected in the United States, Italy and Spain. From T cells, B-cell-depleted T cells, or PBMCs came the material, which was cDNA or gDNA.

Only in-frame clones appear in the TCRdb table, and some are missing; sequencing was by immunoSEQ multiplex PCR. Of approximately 380,000 clones listed, roughly 90% are singletons. Allocation to cohorts depended on clinical history reported by the participants. Exposed enrollees had met someone with a PCR-confirmed or clinician-diagnosed COVID-19 case at some point within the 2 weeks before study entry. Germline trimming cut 6 bases from V and 5 bases from J; bases unmatched to any gene: 8. The CDR3 length is 14 residues. Germline V lookup: CDR1 WNHNN, CDR2 SYGVQD (reference sequence). The chain is built from TRBV10-1 and TRBJ2-5; 8 bases align to TRBD1. The sequenced sample consisted of PBMCs or T cells enriched from blood (not recorded which). The sequence was collected from a woman in her thirties or forties who had been exposed to COVID-19. CDR3 in DNA: TGCGCCAGCAGCGCAGGGGGCCCCCAGGAGACCCAGTACTTC. It specifies CASSAGGPQETQYF.